The present entry profiles one TCR beta chain with its context. The data are from a study of T cell changes during pregnancy in multiple sclerosis. Trimming removed 2 bases from V and 2 bases from J, with 6 bases in between. The CDR3 loop spans 13 amino acids. Per germline, CDR1 SNHLY and CDR2 FYNNEI. The repertoire was sequenced with immunoSEQ multiplex PCR; TCRdb's copy has only in-frame clones and lacks some. The repertoire includes roughly 40,000 clones, about 95% of them detected once, and about 1.8% sits in the top ten. This receptor was obtained from a female donor with multiple sclerosis, enrolled in a pregnancy study. V is TRBV2 and J is TRBJ1-2; possibly TRBD1 for D (5 bases). The sequencing here drew on peripheral blood, taken in the third trimester of pregnancy. This CDR3 reads CASSETGNYGYTF. For the CDR3, the DNA is TGTGCCAGCAGTGAAACAGGCAACTATGGCTACACCTTC.